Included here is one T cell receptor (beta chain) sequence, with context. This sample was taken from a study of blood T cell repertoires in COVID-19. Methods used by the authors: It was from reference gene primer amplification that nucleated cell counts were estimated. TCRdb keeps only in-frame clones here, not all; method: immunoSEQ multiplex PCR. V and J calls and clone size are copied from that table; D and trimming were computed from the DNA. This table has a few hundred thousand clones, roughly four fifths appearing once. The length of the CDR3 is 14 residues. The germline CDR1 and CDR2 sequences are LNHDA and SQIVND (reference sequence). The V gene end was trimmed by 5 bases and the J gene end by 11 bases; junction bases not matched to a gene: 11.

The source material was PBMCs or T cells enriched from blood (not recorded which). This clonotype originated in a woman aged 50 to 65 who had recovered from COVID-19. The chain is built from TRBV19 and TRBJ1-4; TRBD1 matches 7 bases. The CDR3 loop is CASSLGQAMGKLFF. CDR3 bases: TGTGCCAGTAGTCTAGGACAGGCTATGGGGAAACTGTTTTTT. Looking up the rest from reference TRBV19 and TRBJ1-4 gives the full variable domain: DGGITQSPKYLFRKEGQNVTLSCEQNLNHDAMYWYRQDPGQGLRLIYYSQIVNDFQKGDIAEGYSVSREKKESFPLTVTSAQKNPTAFYLCASSLGQAMGKLFFGSGTQLSVL.